The clone carrying this T cell receptor beta chain was seen repeatedly, ten times or more. The antigen remains unidentified. In germline, CDR1 is MDHEN, CDR2 SYDVKM. CDR3 length: 15 residues. V gave up 3 bases and J gave up 2 bases; unmatched junction bases: 4. MiXCR, run by TCRdb on the RT-PCR reads, gives a single entry per CDR3 protein. The sample consists of about 570,000 distinct CDR3 sequences, approximately 10% of them appearing once. These data are taken from a study of response to subunit inactivated influenza vaccine. Study-wide results and limits: Seasonal influenza vaccination, on each occasion, was suggested by the authors to recruit few new T cells.

The receptor was derived from a man between 45 and 60 years old who received an inactivated influenza vaccine. This sequence joins TRBV28 and TRBJ2-7; TRBD1 matches 10 bases. Material: PBMCs from blood, obtained on the day of vaccination. CDR3 protein: CASSFGDRGTYEQYF. CDR3 DNA: TGTGCCAGCAGTTTTGGGGACAGGGGCACCTACGAGCAGTACTTC.